This TCR beta chain was captured by sequencing in a study of T cells in localized non-small cell lung cancer. The study, taken as a whole, reports: Peak T cell clonality was found in uninvolved adjacent lung, exceeding tumor. Because only a single region of the tumor was sequenced, heterogeneity remains possible. Elevated blood T cell density was associated with longer overall survival.

Method: immunoSEQ multiplex PCR; TCRdb's copy keeps in-frame clones and lacks some. The data contain around 20,000 clones, 85% to 90% of them seen just once; the ten biggest clones take up roughly 15%. Details on this clone: What it recognizes is unknown.

The CDR3 contains 14 residues. Trimming left V 4 bases short and J 2 bases short, with 11 bases between. Germline V gene data show CDR1 as LNHDA and CDR2 as SQIVND (reference sequence). This sequence originates from a woman aged 40-75 years with stage II squamous cell lung carcinoma. The source was PBMCs, collected before any cancer treatment. The rearrangement links TRBV19 to TRBJ1-2; possibly TRBD1 for D (6 bases). As DNA, the CDR3 is TGTGCCAGTAGTAGAGAGACAGGAAACTATGGCTACACCTTC. It codes for CASSRETGNYGYTF.